This T cell receptor beta chain was retrieved from a study of cytomegalovirus exposure and HLA in healthy donors. Study-wide results and limits: The only immune exposure information that was available was CMV serostatus.

Use of 60 Vbeta and 13 Jbeta primers characterized the PCR. Profiling relied on immunoSEQ multiplex PCR, and the TCRdb table lists in-frame clones only, not all of them. Among roughly 200,000 clones listed, over 75% were seen once. This clone was seen a few times. Its cognate antigen is unknown. The CDR3 extends over 14 amino acids. V was trimmed by 2 bases and J by 5 bases, leaving 12 bases between them. Looked up from germline, CDR1 is SGHTA and CDR2 is FQGNSA. Material: PBMCs. The receptor was isolated from a woman aged 45-65 years in good health and CMV-seronegative. J is TRBJ1-2 and V is TRBV7-2; perhaps TRBD1 as D (5 bases). The CDR3 protein is CASSLNWGGYGYTF. The CDR3 nucleotides are TGTGCCAGCAGCTTAAACTGGGGGGGGTATGGCTACACCTTC.